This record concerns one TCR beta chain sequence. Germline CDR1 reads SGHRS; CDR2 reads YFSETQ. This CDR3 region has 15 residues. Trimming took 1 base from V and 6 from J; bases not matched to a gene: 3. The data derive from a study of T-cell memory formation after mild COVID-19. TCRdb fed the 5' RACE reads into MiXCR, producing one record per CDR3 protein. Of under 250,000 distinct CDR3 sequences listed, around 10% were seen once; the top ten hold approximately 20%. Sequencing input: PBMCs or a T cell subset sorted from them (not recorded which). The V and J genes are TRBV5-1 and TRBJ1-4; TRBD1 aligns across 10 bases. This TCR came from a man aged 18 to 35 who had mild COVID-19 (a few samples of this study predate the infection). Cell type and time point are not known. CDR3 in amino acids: CASSLKGTGDEKLFF. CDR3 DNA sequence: TGCGCCAGCAGCTTGAAGGGGACAGGGGATGAAAAACTGTTTTTT.